This TCR beta chain was obtained from a study of regulatory T cells in long-lasting Graves disease. Study conclusions and caveats: Favored gene segments in persistent disease were TRBV28, TRBJ1-2 and TRBJ2-5. Among persistent patients, a larger number of public clonotypes were shared (about 2,700) than among newly diagnosed patients (about 970).

Stated time point: persistent/refractory GD, antithyroid drugs over 5 years with positive TRAb. PBMC RNA was the source of the TCR library. Graves' disease diagnosis relied on American Thyroid Association guidelines. In Xi'an, China, an endocrinology department was the source of patients. V gave up 4 bases and J gave up 9 bases; unmatched junction bases: 10. This CDR3 is built from 17 residues. Germline-derived CDR1 and CDR2 are MDHEN and SYDVKM. Worth noting for this clonotype: The target antigen is unknown.

HTBI primers from iRepertoire and Arm-PCR of CDR3 regions yielded the TCR beta libraries. MiXCR was run by TCRdb on the multiplex PCR reads, yielding one entry per CDR3 protein. The profile shows around 450,000 distinct CDR3 sequences, approximately 21% of them singletons. The sample in question was peripheral blood mononuclear cells (PBMCs), obtained when the disease was refractory, from a patient treated with antithyroid drugs. The genes are TRBV28 and TRBJ2-1; 15 bases are shared with TRBD2. This TCR was recovered from a female donor with Graves disease. The DNA for the CDR3 is TGTGCCAGCAGTTCGGTAGGACTAGCGGGGGGGCGGGGTGAGCAGTTCTTC. This gives the protein CASSSVGLAGGRGEQFF.